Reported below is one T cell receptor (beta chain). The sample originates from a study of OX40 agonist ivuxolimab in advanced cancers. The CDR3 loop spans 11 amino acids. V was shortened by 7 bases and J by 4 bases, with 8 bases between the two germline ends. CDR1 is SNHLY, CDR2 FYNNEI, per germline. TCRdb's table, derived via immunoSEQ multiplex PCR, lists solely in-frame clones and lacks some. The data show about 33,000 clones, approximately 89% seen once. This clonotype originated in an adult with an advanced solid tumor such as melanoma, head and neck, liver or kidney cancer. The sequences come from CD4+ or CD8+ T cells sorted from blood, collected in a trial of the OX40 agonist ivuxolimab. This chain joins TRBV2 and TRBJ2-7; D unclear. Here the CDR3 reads CASIQDYEQYF. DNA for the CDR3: TGTGCCAGCATCCAGGATTACGAGCAGTACTTC. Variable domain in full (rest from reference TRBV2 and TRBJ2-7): EPEVTQTPSHQVTQMGQEVILRCVPISNHLYFYWYRQILGQKVEFLVSFYNNEISEKSEIFDDQFSVERPDGSNFTLKIRSTKLEDSAMYFCASIQDYEQYFGPGTRLTVT.